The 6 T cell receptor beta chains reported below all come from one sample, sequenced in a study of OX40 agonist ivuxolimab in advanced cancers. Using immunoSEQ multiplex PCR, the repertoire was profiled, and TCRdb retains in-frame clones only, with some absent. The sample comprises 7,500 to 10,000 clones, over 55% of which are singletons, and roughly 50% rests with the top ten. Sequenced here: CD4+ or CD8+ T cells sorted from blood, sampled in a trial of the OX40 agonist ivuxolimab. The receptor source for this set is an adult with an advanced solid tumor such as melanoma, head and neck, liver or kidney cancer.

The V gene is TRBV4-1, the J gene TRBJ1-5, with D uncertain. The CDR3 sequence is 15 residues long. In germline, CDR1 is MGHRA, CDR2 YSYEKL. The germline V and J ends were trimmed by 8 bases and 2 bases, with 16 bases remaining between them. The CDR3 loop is CASGLRLEGNQPQHF. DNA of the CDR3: TGCGCCAGCGGACTCCGTTTAGAAGGCAATCAGCCCCAGCATTTT.

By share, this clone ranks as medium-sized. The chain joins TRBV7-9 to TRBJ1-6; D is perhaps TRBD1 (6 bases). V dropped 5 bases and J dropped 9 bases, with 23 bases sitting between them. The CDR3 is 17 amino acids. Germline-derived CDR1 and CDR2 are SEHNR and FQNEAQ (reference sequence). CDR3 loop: CASSIHDLRGSASPLHF. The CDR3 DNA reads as TGTGCCAGCAGCATTCACGATCTCAGGGGTTCCGCTTCACCCCTCCACTTT.

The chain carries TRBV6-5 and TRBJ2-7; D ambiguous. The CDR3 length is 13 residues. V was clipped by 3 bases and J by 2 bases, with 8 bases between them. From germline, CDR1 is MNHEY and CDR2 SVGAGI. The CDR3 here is CASSYPSTYEQYF. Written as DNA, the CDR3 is TGTGCCAGCAGTTATCCCTCGACCTACGAGCAGTACTTC.

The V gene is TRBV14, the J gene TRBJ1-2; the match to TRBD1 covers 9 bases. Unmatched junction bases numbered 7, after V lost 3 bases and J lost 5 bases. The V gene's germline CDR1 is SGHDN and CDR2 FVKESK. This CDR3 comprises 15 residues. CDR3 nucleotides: TGTGCCAGCAGCCAGGAGACAGGGGGTTATTATGGCTACACCTTC. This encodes CASSQETGGYYGYTF.

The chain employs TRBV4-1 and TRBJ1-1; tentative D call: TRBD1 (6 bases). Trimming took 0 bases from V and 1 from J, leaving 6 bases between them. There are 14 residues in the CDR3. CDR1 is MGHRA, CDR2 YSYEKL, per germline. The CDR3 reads CASSQEQGNTEAFF. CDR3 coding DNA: TGCGCCAGCAGCCAAGAACAGGGGAACACTGAAGCTTTCTTT.

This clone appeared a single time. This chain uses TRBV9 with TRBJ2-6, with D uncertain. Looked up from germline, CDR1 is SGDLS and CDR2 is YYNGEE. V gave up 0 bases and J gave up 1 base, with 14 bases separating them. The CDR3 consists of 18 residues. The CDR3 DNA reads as TGTGCCAGCAGCGTAGCGGTAGACCCCAAGTCTGGGGCCAACGTCCTGACTTTC. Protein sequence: CASSVAVDPKSGANVLTF.